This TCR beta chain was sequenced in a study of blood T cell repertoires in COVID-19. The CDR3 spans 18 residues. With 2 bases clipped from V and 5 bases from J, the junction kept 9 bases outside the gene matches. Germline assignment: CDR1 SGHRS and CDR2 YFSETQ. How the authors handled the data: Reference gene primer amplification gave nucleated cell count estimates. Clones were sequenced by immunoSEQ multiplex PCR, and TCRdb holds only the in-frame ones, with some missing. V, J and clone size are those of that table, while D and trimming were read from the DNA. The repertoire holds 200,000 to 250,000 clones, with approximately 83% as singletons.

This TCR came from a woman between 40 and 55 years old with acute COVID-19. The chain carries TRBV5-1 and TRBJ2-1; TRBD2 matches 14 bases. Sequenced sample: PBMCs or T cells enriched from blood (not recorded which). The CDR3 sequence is CASSFVPSGLAGDNEQFF. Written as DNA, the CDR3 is TGCGCCAGCAGCTTTGTACCCTCGGGACTAGCGGGAGACAATGAGCAGTTCTTC. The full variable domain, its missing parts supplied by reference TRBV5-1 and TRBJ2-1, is KAGVTQTPRYLIKTRGQQVTLSCSPISGHRSVSWYQQTPGQGLQFLFEYFSETQRNKGNFPGRFSGRQFSNSRSEMNVSTLELGDSALYLCASSFVPSGLAGDNEQFFGPGTRLTVL.